This section outlines one T cell receptor (beta chain) sequence together with its context. No antigen is known for it. Germline values: CDR1 SGDLS, CDR2 YYNGEE. V shed 0 bases, J shed 4 bases, and the junction held 3 bases outside the gene matches. The CDR3 consists of 15 residues. The data were obtained in a study of cytomegalovirus exposure and HLA in healthy donors. Study observations and caveats: A highly shared variant cluster was judged a likely technical artifact.

Primers for the PCR totalled 60 Vbeta and 13 Jbeta. Here immunoSEQ multiplex PCR was the method, and the copy in TCRdb shows in-frame clones only, minus some. The sample has 200,000 to 250,000 clones; roughly 80% are singletons. This chain uses TRBV9 with TRBJ1-2; 10 bases match TRBD1. The specimen was PBMCs. The clonotype originates from a woman aged 40 to 50 in good health and CMV-seronegative. CDR3 bases: TGTGCCAGCAGCGTAGAGGGGACAGGGGTCTATGGCTACACCTTC. This translates into CASSVEGTGVYGYTF.